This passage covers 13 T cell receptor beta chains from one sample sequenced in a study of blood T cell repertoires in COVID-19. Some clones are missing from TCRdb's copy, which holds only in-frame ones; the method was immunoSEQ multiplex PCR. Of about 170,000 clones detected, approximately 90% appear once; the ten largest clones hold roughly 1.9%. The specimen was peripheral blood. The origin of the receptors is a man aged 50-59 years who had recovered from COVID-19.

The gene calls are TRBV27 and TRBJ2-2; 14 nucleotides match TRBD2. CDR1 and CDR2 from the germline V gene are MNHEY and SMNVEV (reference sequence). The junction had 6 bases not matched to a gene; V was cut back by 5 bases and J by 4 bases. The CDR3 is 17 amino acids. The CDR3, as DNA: TGTGCCAGCAGTCGACGACTAGCGGGGGGGCGCACCGGGGAGCTGTTTTTT. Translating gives CASSRRLAGGRTGELFF.

CDR3 protein: CASSPRLNTEAFF. The CDR3 nucleotides read TGTGCCAGCAGTCCCCGGTTGAACACTGAAGCTTTCTTT. The V gene is TRBV7-8, the J gene TRBJ1-1; D remains unclear. With 6 bases removed from V and 0 bases from J, the gap between germline ends came to 8 bases. The length of the CDR3 is 13 residues. Germline lookup yields CDR1 SGHVS and CDR2 FQNEAQ. Combining the CDR3 with reference TRBV7-8 and TRBJ1-1 gives the whole variable domain GAGVSQSPRYKVAKRGQDVALRCDPISGHVSLFWYQQALGQGPEFLTYFQNEAQLDKSGLPSDRFFAERPEGSVSTLKIQRTQQEDSAVYLCASSPRLNTEAFFGQGTRLTVV.

DNA for the CDR3: TGTGCCAGCAGCTTAGTAGCCTACGAGCAGTACTTC. Protein product: CASSLVAYEQYF. V and J are TRBV7-2 and TRBJ2-7; no reliable D call. Germline CDR1 reads SGHTA; CDR2 reads FQGNSA. This CDR3 region has 12 residues. The ends were cut back, 1 base at V and 2 bases at J, with 3 bases in the middle.

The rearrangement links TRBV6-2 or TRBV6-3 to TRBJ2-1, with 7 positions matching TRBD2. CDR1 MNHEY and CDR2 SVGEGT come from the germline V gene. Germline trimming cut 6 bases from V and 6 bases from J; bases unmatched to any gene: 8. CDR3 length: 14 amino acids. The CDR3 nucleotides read TGTGCCAGCAGCTCTTCAGGGACTATCAATGAGCAGTTCTTC. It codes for CASSSSGTINEQFF.

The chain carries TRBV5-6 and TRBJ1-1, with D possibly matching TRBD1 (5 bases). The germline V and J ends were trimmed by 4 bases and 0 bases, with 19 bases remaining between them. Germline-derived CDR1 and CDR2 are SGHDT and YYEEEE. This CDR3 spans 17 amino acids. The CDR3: CASSPSWGRTMNTEAFF. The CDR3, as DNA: TGTGCCAGCAGCCCGTCTTGGGGACGGACTATGAACACTGAAGCTTTCTTT. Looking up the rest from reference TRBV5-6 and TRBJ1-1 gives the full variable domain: DAGVTQSPTHLIKTRGQQVTLRCSPKSGHDTVSWYQQALGQGPQFIFQYYEEEERQRGNFPDRFSGHQFPNYSSELNVNALLLGDSALYLCASSPSWGRTMNTEAFFGQGTRLTVV.

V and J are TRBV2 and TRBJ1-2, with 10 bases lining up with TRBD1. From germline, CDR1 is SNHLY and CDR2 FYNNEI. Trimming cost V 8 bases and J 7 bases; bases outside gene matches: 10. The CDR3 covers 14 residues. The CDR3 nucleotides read TGTGCCAGCGTTCGGGGACAGGGGAATGGTGGCTACACCTTC. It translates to CASVRGQGNGGYTF.

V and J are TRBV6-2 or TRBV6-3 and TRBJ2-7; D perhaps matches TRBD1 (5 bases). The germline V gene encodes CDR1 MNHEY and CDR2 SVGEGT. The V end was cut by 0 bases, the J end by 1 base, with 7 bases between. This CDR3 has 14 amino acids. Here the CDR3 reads CASSYSTDSYEQYF. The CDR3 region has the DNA TGTGCCAGCAGTTACTCGACAGATTCCTACGAGCAGTACTTC.

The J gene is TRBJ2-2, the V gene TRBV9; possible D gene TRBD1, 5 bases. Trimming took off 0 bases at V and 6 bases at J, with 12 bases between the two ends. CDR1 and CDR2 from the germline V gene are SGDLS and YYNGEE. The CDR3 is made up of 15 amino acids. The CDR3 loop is CASSVVEGVAGELFF. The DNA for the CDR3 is TGTGCCAGCAGCGTAGTTGAAGGGGTGGCCGGGGAGCTGTTTTTT. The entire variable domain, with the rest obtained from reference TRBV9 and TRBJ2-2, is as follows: DSGVTQTPKHLITATGQRVTLRCSPRSGDLSVYWYQQSLDQGLQFLIQYYNGEERAKGNILERFSAQQFPDLHSELNLSSLELGDSALYFCASSVVEGVAGELFFGEGSRLTVL.

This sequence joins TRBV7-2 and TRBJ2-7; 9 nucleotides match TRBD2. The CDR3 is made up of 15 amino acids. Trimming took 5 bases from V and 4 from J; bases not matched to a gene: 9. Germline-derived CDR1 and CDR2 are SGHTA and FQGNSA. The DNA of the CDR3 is TGTGCCAGCAGCCCCACCGGGACTAGCTCTTACGAGCAGTACTTC. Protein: CASSPTGTSSYEQYF.

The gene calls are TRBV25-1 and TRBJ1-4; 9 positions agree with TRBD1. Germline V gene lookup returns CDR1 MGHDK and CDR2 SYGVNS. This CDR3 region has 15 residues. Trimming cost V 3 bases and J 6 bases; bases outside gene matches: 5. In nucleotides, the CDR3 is TGTGCCAGCAGTGACCCGACAGGGGGATATGAAAAACTGTTTTTT. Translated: CASSDPTGGYEKLFF. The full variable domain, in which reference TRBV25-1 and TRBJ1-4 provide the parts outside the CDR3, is EADIYQTPRYLVIGTGKKITLECSQTMGHDKMYWYQQDPGMELHLIHYSYGVNSTEKGDLSSESTVSRIRTEHFPLTLESARPSHTSQYLCASSDPTGGYEKLFFGSGTQLSVL.

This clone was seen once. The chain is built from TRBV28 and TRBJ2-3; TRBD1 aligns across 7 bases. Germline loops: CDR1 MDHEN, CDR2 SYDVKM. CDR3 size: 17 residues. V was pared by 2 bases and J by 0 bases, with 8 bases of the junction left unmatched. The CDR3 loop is CASSLDRADSSTDTQYF. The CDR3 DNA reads TGTGCCAGCAGTTTAGACAGGGCCGACTCTAGCACAGATACGCAGTATTTT.

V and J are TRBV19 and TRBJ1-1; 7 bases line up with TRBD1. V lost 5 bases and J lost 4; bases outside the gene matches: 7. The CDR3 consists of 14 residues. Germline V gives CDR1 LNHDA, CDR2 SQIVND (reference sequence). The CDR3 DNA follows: TGTGCCAGTAGTTTAAAGACAGGGAGCACTGAAGCTTTCTTT. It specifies CASSLKTGSTEAFF.

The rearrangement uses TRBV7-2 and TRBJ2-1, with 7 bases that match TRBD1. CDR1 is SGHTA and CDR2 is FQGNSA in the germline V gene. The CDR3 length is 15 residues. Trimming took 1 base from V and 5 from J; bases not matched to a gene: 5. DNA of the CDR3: TGTGCCAGCAGCTTAGAGGGACAGAGAGACAATGAGCAGTTCTTC. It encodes CASSLEGQRDNEQFF.